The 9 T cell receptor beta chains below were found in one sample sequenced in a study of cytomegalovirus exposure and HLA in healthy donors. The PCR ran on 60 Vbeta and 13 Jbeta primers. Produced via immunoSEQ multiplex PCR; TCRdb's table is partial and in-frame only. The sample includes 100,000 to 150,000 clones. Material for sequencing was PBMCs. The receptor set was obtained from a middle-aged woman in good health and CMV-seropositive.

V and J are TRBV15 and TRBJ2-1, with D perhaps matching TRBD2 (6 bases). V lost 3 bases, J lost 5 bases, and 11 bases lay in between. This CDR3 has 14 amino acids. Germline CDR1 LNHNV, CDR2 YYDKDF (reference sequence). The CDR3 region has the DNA TGTGCCACCAGCAGGGGCCTAGCGAACAATGAGCAGTTCTTC. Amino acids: CATSRGLANNEQFF.

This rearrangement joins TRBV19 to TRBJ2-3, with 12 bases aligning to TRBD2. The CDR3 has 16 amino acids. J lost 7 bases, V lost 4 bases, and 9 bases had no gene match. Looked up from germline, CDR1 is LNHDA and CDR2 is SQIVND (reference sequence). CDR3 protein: CASSTKTSGSVNTQYF. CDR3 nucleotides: TGTGCCAGTAGTACGAAGACTAGCGGGAGTGTGAATACGCAGTATTTT.

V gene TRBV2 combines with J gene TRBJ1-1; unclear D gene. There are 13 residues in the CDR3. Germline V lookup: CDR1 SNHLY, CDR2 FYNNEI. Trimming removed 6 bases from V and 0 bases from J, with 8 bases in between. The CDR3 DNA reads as TGTGCCAGCAGAACAGCAATGAACACTGAAGCTTTCTTT. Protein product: CASRTAMNTEAFF.

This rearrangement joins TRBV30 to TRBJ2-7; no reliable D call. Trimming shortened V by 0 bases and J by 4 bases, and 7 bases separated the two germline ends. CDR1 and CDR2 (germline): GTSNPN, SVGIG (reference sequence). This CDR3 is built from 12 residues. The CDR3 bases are TGTGCCTGGAGTGTCAACTCATACGAGCAGTACTTC. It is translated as CAWSVNSYEQYF.

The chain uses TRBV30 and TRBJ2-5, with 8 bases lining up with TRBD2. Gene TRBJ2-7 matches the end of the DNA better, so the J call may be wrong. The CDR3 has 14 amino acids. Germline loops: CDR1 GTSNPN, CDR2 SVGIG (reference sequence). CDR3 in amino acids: CAWSVSGSRSEQYF. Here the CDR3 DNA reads TGTGCCTGGAGTGTAAGCGGGAGTAGGAGCGAGCAGTACTTC.

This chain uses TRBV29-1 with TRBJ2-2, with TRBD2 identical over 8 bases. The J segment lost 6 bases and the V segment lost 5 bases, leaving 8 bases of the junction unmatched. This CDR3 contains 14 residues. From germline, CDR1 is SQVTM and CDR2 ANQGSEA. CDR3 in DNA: TGCAGCGTTCGGGCGGGGGGCGAATCCGGGGAGCTGTTTTTT. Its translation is CSVRAGGESGELFF.

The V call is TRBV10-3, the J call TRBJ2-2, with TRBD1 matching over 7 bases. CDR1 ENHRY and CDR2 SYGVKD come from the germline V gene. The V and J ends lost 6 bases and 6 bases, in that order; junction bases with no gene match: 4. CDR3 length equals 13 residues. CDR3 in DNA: TGTGCCATCAGGAGCACAGGGGCCGGGGAGCTGTTTTTT. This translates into CAIRSTGAGELFF.

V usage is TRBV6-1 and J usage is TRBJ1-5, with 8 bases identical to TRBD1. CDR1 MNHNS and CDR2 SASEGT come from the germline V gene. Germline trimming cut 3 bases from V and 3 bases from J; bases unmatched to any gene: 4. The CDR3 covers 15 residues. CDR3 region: CASSEGQADNQPQHF. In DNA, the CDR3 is TGTGCCAGCAGTGAGGGACAGGCCGACAATCAGCCCCAGCATTTT.

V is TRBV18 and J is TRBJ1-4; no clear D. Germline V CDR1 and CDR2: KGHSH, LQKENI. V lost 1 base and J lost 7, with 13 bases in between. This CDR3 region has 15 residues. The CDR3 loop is CASSPQVVSGEKLFF. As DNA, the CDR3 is TGTGCCAGCTCACCACAGGTTGTCAGCGGTGAAAAACTGTTTTTT.